This TCR beta chain came from a study of cytomegalovirus exposure and HLA in healthy donors. Study-wide findings and caveats: Later, an analysis found that TCR clusters from the first cohort tended to co-occur in the 110 or so validation repertoires. Overall, about 160 TCR beta chains were annotated as cytomegalovirus-associated. A few CMV-associated chains proved CMV antigen-specific in vitro.

V lost 2 bases to trimming and J lost 9 bases, with 11 bases between them. This CDR3 has 13 residues. The germline V gene encodes CDR1 MRHNA and CDR2 SNTAGT. Profiling relied on immunoSEQ multiplex PCR, and the TCRdb table lists in-frame clones only, not all of them. The sample carries about 200,000 clones, 84% recorded once. As to this clone: Its matching antigen is unknown.

Donors were drawn from the approximately 130-subject validation cohort, separate from the roughly 610-subject first cohort. V usage is TRBV6-4 and J usage is TRBJ2-1; a weak D match, TRBD2 (5 bases). This sequence originates from a woman aged 30 to 39 in good health and CMV-seropositive. The sequencing input was PBMCs. CDR3 in amino acids: CASSDPGRGEQFF. The CDR3 nucleotides read TGTGCCAGCAGTGACCCGGGGAGAGGTGAGCAGTTCTTC.